This is a list of T cell receptor beta chains from one sample in a study of blood T cell dynamics during melanoma immunotherapy. Sequencing was performed with immunoSEQ multiplex PCR; in TCRdb, only in-frame clones are kept and a portion is missing. The sample lists around 13,000 clones, roughly 86% occurring once. Sequencing was performed on blood, taken from a patient treated with checkpoint blockade. The receptors shown here come from a human donor with melanoma. The CDR3 runs from the conserved cysteine through the conserved F or W. The order of the fields is D gene, J gene, clone size, V gene, CDR3 protein, CDR3 DNA. A D gene is named only where the DNA matches it firmly. A clone size is listed for some rows: how often the clone was seen (once, few, many), or a class if it is expanded.

>NA|TRBJ1-2|NA|TRBV18
CASSPGEVNGYTF
TGTGCCAGCTCACCAGGGGAAGTAAATGGCTACACCTTC
>NA|TRBJ1-3|NA|TRBV5-6
CASSLSWQGGNTIYF
TGTGCCAGCAGCCTGAGTTGGCAGGGTGGAAACACCATATATTTT
>NA|TRBJ1-2|NA|TRBV6-5
CASSYQGINYGYTF
TGTGCCAGCAGTTACCAGGGTATCAACTATGGCTACACCTTC
>NA|TRBJ2-4|NA|TRBV7-2
CASSLQSGVKNIQYF
TGTGCCAGCAGCTTACAGTCGGGGGTAAAAAACATTCAGTACTTC
>TRBD1|TRBJ2-4|NA|TRBV10-3
CAISGQDRGNIQYF
TGTGCCATCAGTGGTCAGGACAGGGGGAACATTCAGTACTTC
>TRBD2|TRBJ2-5|NA|TRBV7-7
CASSLSGASGGILQETQYF
TGTGCCAGCAGCTTAAGCGGGGCTAGCGGGGGGATACTCCAAGAGACCCAGTACTTC
>NA|TRBJ1-5|NA|TRBV7-8
CASSLDSYSNQPQHF
TGTGCCAGCAGCTTAGACAGCTATAGCAATCAGCCCCAGCATTTT
>TRBD1|TRBJ2-3|NA|TRBV7-8
CASSATGGITTDTQYF
TGTGCCAGCAGCGCGACAGGGGGCATCACCACAGATACGCAGTATTTT
>NA|TRBJ1-2|NA|TRBV28
CASSPPFASGYTF
TGTGCCAGCAGCCCCCCTTTTGCTAGCGGCTACACCTTC
>NA|TRBJ1-2|NA|TRBV19
CASSIKGADGYTF
TGTGCCAGTAGTATCAAAGGGGCGGATGGCTACACCTTC
>TRBD2|TRBJ2-3|NA|TRBV19
CASSGLAGGTDTQYF
TGTGCCAGTAGTGGGCTAGCGGGGGGCACAGATACGCAGTATTTT
>TRBD1|TRBJ1-4|NA|TRBV5-4
CASSRQGAAEKLFF
TGTGCCAGCAGCCGACAGGGGGCTGCCGAAAAACTGTTTTTT
>TRBD1|TRBJ1-5|few|TRBV2
CASSSDRGRNQPQHF
TGTGCCAGCAGCTCCGACAGGGGGCGTAATCAGCCCCAGCATTTT
>TRBD1|TRBJ2-7|NA|TRBV30
CAWSATGYEQYF
TGTGCCTGGAGCGCGACAGGGTACGAGCAGTACTTC
>TRBD2|TRBJ2-7|NA|TRBV19
CASSFYSGMYYEQYF
TGTGCCAGTAGTTTCTATAGCGGGATGTACTACGAGCAGTACTTC
>TRBD2|TRBJ2-5|NA|TRBV4-1
CASSQLSGGRARETQYF
TGCGCCAGCAGCCAATTAAGCGGGGGGAGGGCCCGAGAGACCCAGTACTTC
>NA|TRBJ1-1|NA|TRBV2
CASSELENTEAFF
TGTGCCAGCAGTGAATTGGAGAACACTGAAGCTTTCTTT
>NA|TRBJ1-1|NA|TRBV25-1
CASSDGGRRTEAFF
TGTGCCAGCAGTGATGGGGGGCGACGGACTGAAGCTTTCTTT
>TRBD1|TRBJ2-3|NA|TRBV30
CAWSIPPGQGTDTQYF
TGTGCCTGGAGTATCCCTCCGGGACAGGGAACAGATACGCAGTATTTT
>TRBD1|TRBJ2-5|NA|TRBV5-1
CASSLGTGLKTQYF
TGCGCCAGCAGCTTAGGGACAGGGCTAAAGACCCAGTACTTC
>NA|TRBJ1-1|NA|TRBV21-1
CASNKIKGPLTEAFF
TGTGCCAGCAACAAGATCAAGGGACCGCTCACTGAAGCTTTCTTT
>TRBD2|TRBJ2-3|once|TRBV2
CASRGTSGGPTQYF
TGTGCCAGCAGGGGGACTAGCGGGGGGCCAACGCAGTATTTT
>NA|TRBJ1-5|few|TRBV7-9
CASSFRVTEINQPQHF
TGTGCCAGCAGCTTTCGGGTTACCGAGATCAATCAGCCCCAGCATTTT
>TRBD1|TRBJ1-4|few|TRBV7-9
CASRPKDRLNEKLFF
TGTGCCAGCAGACCGAAGGACAGGCTTAATGAAAAACTGTTTTTT
>NA|TRBJ1-4|NA|TRBV19
CASSSRRSANEKLFF
TGTGCCAGTAGTAGTCGAAGGAGTGCTAATGAAAAACTGTTTTTT
>NA|TRBJ2-3|NA|TRBV19
CASSPPLSGRLLYGQYF
TGTGCCAGTAGTCCCCCCCTGTCTGGACGCCTGTTGTACGGGCAGTATTTT
>NA|TRBJ1-1|few|TRBV27
CASSPRIVRGTEAFF
TGTGCCAGCAGTCCCCGTATCGTGAGAGGGACTGAAGCTTTCTTT
>TRBD1|TRBJ1-4|NA|TRBV7-9
CASSLTTGAGEKLFF
TGTGCCAGCAGCCTCACTACAGGGGCTGGTGAAAAACTGTTTTTT
>NA|TRBJ1-1|NA|TRBV5-1
CASSRPGTGEAFF
TGCGCCAGCAGCCGACCGGGGACGGGCGAAGCTTTCTTT
>NA|TRBJ1-5|once|TRBV6-5
CASSYWDTNQPQHF
TGTGCCAGCAGTTACTGGGACACAAATCAGCCCCAGCATTTT
>TRBD1|TRBJ2-7|NA|TRBV4-1
CASSHPDRGPAYEQYF
TGCGCCAGCAGCCATCCCGACAGGGGGCCCGCCTACGAGCAGTACTTC
>NA|TRBJ1-1|NA|TRBV2
CASSAGVNTEAFF
TGTGCCAGCAGTGCGGGTGTGAACACTGAAGCTTTCTTT
>NA|TRBJ2-7|NA|TRBV18
CASSPPGRIAYEQYF
TGTGCCAGCTCACCACCGGGACGGATCGCCTACGAGCAGTACTTC
>NA|TRBJ2-5|NA|TRBV7-3
CASSPGSMFMETQYF
TGTGCCAGCAGCCCCGGTTCGATGTTTATGGAGACCCAGTACTTC
>TRBD2|TRBJ2-7|NA|TRBV27
CASSNPGLAGGPHEQYF
TGTGCCAGCAGTAACCCGGGACTAGCGGGGGGGCCCCACGAGCAGTACTTC
>NA|TRBJ2-7|NA|TRBV5-1
CASSLGVGSYEQYF
TGCGCCAGCAGCTTGGGGGTCGGCAGCTACGAGCAGTACTTC
>TRBD2|TRBJ2-7|NA|TRBV10-3
CAIRVGLASSYEQYF
TGTGCCATCAGGGTGGGACTAGCGAGCTCCTACGAGCAGTACTTC
>NA|TRBJ2-2|NA|TRBV28
CASSFTRARSGRSTGELFF
TGTGCCAGCAGTTTCACCAGGGCTCGGAGTGGCCGCTCCACCGGGGAGCTGTTTTTT
>NA|TRBJ1-5|few|TRBV19
CASSERGLVNQPQHF
TGTGCCAGTAGCGAACGAGGACTGGTCAATCAGCCCCAGCATTTT
>NA|TRBJ2-3|NA|TRBV7-8
CASSLAEIRTDTQYF
TGTGCCAGCAGCTTAGCAGAGATTAGGACAGATACGCAGTATTTT
>NA|TRBJ1-6|NA|TRBV9
CASSVRGNYNSPLHF
TGTGCCAGCAGCGTGAGGGGGAACTATAATTCACCCCTCCACTTT
>NA|TRBJ2-7|NA|TRBV4-2
CASSQGGAAETSYEQYF
TGTGCCAGCAGCCAAGGGGGAGCGGCTGAGACGTCCTACGAGCAGTACTTC